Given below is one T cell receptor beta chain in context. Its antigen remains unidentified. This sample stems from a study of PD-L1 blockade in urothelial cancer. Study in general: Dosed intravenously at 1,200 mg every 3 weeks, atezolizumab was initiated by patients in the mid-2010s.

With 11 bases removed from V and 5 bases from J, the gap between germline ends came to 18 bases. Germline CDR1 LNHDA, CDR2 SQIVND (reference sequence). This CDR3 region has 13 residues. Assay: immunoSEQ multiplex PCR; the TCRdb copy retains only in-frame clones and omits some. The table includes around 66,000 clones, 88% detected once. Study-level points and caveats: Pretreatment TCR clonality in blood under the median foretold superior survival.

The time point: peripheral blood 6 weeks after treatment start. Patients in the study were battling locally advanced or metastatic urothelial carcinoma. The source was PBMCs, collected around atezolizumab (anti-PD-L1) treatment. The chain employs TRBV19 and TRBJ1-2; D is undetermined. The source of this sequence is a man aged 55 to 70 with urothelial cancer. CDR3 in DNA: TGTGCCTCAACGAATACAGCCCTTTATGGCTACACCTTC. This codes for CASTNTALYGYTF.